This T cell receptor (beta chain) was sequenced in a study of T-cell reconstitution after alpha-beta-depleted transplantation in children. V dropped 4 bases and J dropped 5; count of bases not matched to a gene: 4. Looked up from germline, CDR1 is LGHNA and CDR2 is YSLEER. The CDR3 length is 16 residues. Preparing the TCRbeta library involved the use of unique molecular identifiers. MiXCR was run by TCRdb on the PCR reads, yielding one entry per CDR3 protein. The data show approximately 490,000 distinct CDR3 sequences, over 9.5% seen once. Sequenced here: PBMCs, sampled before TCRalphabeta/CD19-depleted stem cell transplant. J is TRBJ1-6 and V is TRBV4-3, with TRBD1 identical over 11 bases. This TCR was sampled from a child aged 2-15 years with inherited bone marrow failure, due to receive a stem cell transplant. CDR3 in amino acids: CASSLEGQGDNSPLHF. CDR3 nucleotide sequence: TGCGCCAGCAGCCTAGAGGGACAGGGGGATAATTCACCCCTCCACTTT.